This T cell receptor beta chain appears in the sequencing data of a study of regulatory and conventional T cells in RAG deficiency. Overall study findings and caveats: Sorted Omenn CD25-high CD127-low cells may not be bona fide Tregs.

CDR3 length: 15 residues. Trimming at V came to 2 bases and at J to 5 bases, leaving 5 bases not matched to a gene. The germline V gene has CDR1 GTSNPN and CDR2 SVGIG (reference sequence). Turning to this clone: Its antigen remains unidentified.

The method was immunoSEQ multiplex PCR; TCRdb's version includes in-frame clones alone and lacks a portion of them. The data contain some 30,000 clones, around nine tenths of them singletons. This same sample was also taken into another study, of regulatory T cells. That work states: The primer mix had 52 TRBV and 13 TRBJ primers.

The sequence was obtained from a human donor in good health. Sample: CD8+ T cells sorted from blood. This chain links TRBV30 with TRBJ2-1; 11 positions match TRBD2. The CDR3 sequence: CAWSRLAGSNNEQFF. CDR3 in DNA: TGTGCCTGGAGTAGACTAGCGGGGAGTAACAATGAGCAGTTCTTC.